This T cell receptor (beta chain) is drawn from a study of blood T cell repertoires in COVID-19. For the study at large: The United States, Italy and Spain supplied acute and convalescent COVID-19 samples.

Trimming pared 2 bases from V and 0 bases from J, leaving 8 bases between. CDR3 length: 16 amino acids. Germline V gives CDR1 SGHDN, CDR2 FVKESK. Authors' data handling: From reference gene primer amplification, estimates of nucleated cell counts were derived. TCRdb's table, derived via immunoSEQ multiplex PCR, lists solely in-frame clones and lacks some. V and J calls and clone size follow that table, whereas D and trimming were derived from the DNA. This table has some 270,000 clones, approximately 91% appearing once. This clonotype was obtained from a man aged 45-65 years with acute or convalescent COVID-19. What was sequenced was peripheral blood. The chain is built from TRBV14 and TRBJ2-6, with D perhaps TRBD2 (5 bases). CDR3 sequence: CASSQLGNSGANVLTF. The CDR3, as DNA: TGTGCCAGCAGCCAACTCGGGAACTCTGGGGCCAACGTCCTGACTTTC. Supplemented by reference TRBV14 and TRBJ2-6, the full variable domain reads EAGVTQFPSHSVIEKGQTVTLRCDPISGHDNLYWYRRVMGKEIKFLLHFVKESKQDESGMPNNRFLAERTGGTYSTLKVQPAELEDSGVYFCASSQLGNSGANVLTFGAGSRLTVL.